This is a list of T cell receptor beta chains from one sample in a study of CD8 T cells in ankylosing spondylitis. TCRdb re-derived calls from the 5' RACE reads in MiXCR, one entry per CDR3 protein. Here the sample spans more than 150,000 distinct CDR3 sequences, roughly 18% being singletons. The source material was blood, either unsorted or a sorted T cell fraction (not recorded which). All receptors derive from a male donor under 30 with ankylosing spondylitis or in good health (not recorded which). Each CDR3 is given with its conserved first and last residue. The D gene is left open where the match is weak. Clone size is given for some rows only: seen once, a few or many times, or a class if the clone is expanded.

J gene | clone size | D gene | V gene | CDR3 DNA | CDR3 protein
TRBJ2-2 | . | . | TRBV7-6 | TGTGCCAGCAGCCCGACTAGACTCGGGGAGCTGTTTTTT | CASSPTRLGELFF
TRBJ2-1 | many | . | TRBV29-1 | TGCAGCGTGGAGATCTGGGTGAATGAGCAGTTCTTC | CSVEIWVNEQFF
TRBJ1-6 | many | . | TRBV4-1 | TGCGCCAGCAGCCAAACTGGAGGGCCGAGGGGTTCCTATAATTCACCCCTCCACTTT | CASSQTGGPRGSYNSPLHF
TRBJ2-5 | . | TRBD2 | TRBV4-2 | TGTGCCAGCAGCCAAGATGGAGCTAGCGGGAGTTTCGAGACCCAGTACTTC | CASSQDGASGSFETQYF
TRBJ2-3 | many | . | TRBV20-1 | TGCAGTGCTAGAGTGGACCTCACAGATACGCAGTATTTT | CSARVDLTDTQYF
TRBJ1-6 | many | . | TRBV6-1 | TGTGCCAGCAGTGAAGGGGAAGTTTTACCCCTCCACTTT | CASSEGEVLPLHF
TRBJ1-2 | many | . | TRBV29-1 | TGCAGCGTTTCACGGGACTATGGCTACACCTTC | CSVSRDYGYTF
TRBJ2-1 | . | . | TRBV20-1 | TGCAGTGCTAGAGCGCGGGATGGATCCTACAATGAGCAGTTCTTC | CSARARDGSYNEQFF
TRBJ2-5 | many | . | TRBV5-1 | TGCGCCAGCAGCTCCCTAGGGGCCGGGGAGACCCAGTACTTC | CASSSLGAGETQYF
TRBJ2-1 | many | . | TRBV11-2 | TGTGCCAGCAGCCTTATTGCCCTCTCCTACAATGAGCAGTTCTTC | CASSLIALSYNEQFF
TRBJ2-2 | many | . | TRBV6-2/TRBV6-3 | TGTGCCAGCAGTTATTCAGAACGGGGAAAGACCGGGGAGCTGTTTTTT | CASSYSERGKTGELFF
TRBJ2-2 | many | TRBD1 | TRBV6-2/TRBV6-3 | TGTGCCAGCAGTTACTCGAGGCAGGGGGCGCATGTCGGGGAGCTGTTTTTT | CASSYSRQGAHVGELFF
TRBJ2-1 | many | TRBD2 | TRBV29-1 | TGCAGCGTTGGTGACCGGACTAGCGGGAGGATTGAGCAGTTCTTC | CSVGDRTSGRIEQFF
TRBJ1-2 | many | . | TRBV13 | TGTGCCAGCAGCTTCCTGGGGGGCGTCTATGGCTACACCTTC | CASSFLGGVYGYTF
TRBJ1-4 | few | . | TRBV20-1 | TGCAGTGCTAGAGACCGGGGGTGGACTAATGAAAAACTGTTTTTT | CSARDRGWTNEKLFF
TRBJ2-3 | many | . | TRBV30 | TGTGCCCTCTTCACAGATACGCAGTATTTT | CALFTDTQYF
TRBJ2-7 | many | . | TRBV15 | TGTGCCACCAGCAGAGTTTCGGCCCTGACAGGAGTCTACGAGCAGTACTTC | CATSRVSALTGVYEQYF
TRBJ2-6 | many | . | TRBV5-4 | TGTGCCAGCAGCTTGCTAAGCAGGGCTGGGGCCAACGTCCTGACTTTC | CASSLLSRAGANVLTF